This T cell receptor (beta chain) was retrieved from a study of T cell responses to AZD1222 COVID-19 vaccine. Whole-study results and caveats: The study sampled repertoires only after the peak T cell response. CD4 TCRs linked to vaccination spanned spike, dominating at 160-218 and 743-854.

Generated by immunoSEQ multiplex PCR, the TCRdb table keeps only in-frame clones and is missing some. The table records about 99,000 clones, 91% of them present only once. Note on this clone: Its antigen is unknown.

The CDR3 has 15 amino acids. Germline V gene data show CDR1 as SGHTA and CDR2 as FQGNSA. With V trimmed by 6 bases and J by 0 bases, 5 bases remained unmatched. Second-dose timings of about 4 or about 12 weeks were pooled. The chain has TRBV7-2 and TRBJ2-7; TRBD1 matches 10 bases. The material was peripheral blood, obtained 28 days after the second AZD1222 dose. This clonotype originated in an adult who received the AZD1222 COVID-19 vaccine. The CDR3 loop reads CASRDWTGGSYEQYF. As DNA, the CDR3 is TGTGCCAGCAGAGATTGGACAGGGGGCTCCTACGAGCAGTACTTC.